This TCR beta chain was retrieved from a study of cytomegalovirus exposure and HLA in healthy donors. Across the study: As released early, the data held roughly 85 million unique TCRs from HLA-typed donors. Study-level points and caveats: Across all donors, roughly uniform sequencing depth was an assumption of the presence/absence analyses. There was a cluster of highly shared sequence variants that was likely a sequencing artifact.

As for this clone: Its antigen is still unknown.

V was pared by 4 bases and J by 1 base, with 4 bases of the junction left unmatched. Germline CDR1 SGHNT, CDR2 YENEEA. The CDR3 contains 14 residues. PCR primers comprised 60 Vbeta and 13 Jbeta primers. Clones were read by immunoSEQ multiplex PCR, and TCRdb kept only the in-frame ones, dropping some. This sample has 150,000 or so clones, with approximately 80% found just once. This chain connects TRBV11-3 to TRBJ2-7, with 7 bases matching TRBD2. This receptor was identified in a woman younger than 35 in good health and CMV-seronegative. Sequenced sample: PBMCs. CDR3 sequence: CASSSQRGSYEQYF. DNA of the CDR3: TGTGCCAGCAGCTCTCAGCGGGGATCCTACGAGCAGTACTTC.